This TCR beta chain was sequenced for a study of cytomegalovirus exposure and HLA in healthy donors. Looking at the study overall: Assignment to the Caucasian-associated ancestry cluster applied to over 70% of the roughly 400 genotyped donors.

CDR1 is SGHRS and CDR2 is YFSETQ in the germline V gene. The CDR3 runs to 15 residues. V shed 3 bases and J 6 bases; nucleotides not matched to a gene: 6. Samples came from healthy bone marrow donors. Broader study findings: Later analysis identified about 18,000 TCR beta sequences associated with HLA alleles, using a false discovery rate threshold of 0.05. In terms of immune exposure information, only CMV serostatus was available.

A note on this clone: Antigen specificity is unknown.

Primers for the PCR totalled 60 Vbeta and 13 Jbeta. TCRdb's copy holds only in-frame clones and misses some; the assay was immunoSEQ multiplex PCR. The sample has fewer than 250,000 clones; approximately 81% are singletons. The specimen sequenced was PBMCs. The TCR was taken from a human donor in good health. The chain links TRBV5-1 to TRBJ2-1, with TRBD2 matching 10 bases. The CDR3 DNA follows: TGCGCCAGCAGCTACCTAGCGGGAGATGGCAATGAGCAGTTCTTC. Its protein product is CASSYLAGDGNEQFF.